This T cell receptor beta chain is drawn from a study of PD-1 blockade in classical Hodgkin lymphoma. Turning to this clone: Antigen unknown.

Notes on the study in general: Complete responders' baseline diversity resembled that of newly diagnosed patients.

The table came from immunoSEQ multiplex PCR; TCRdb's copy has only in-frame clones and leaves some out. The sample lists roughly 25,000 clones; roughly four fifths were seen once. Each and every patient relapsed after autologous stem cell transplantation, and patients got differing brentuximab vedotin exposure. Specimen: peripheral blood mononuclear cells (PBMCs), collected before the second cycle of nivolumab. The TCR originated in a human donor with classical Hodgkin lymphoma.

CDR3 sequence: CASTRVLTEAFF. The CDR3 coding sequence is TGTGCCAGCACCAGGGTTCTCACTGAAGCTTTCTTT. V and J are TRBV6-5 and TRBJ1-1, with D perhaps matching TRBD1 (5 bases). Germline V gene sequence: CDR1 MNHEY, CDR2 SVGAGI. Trimming took 7 bases from V and 4 from J, leaving 10 bases between them. The CDR3 length is 12 residues.